The rows below give T cell receptor beta chains drawn from one sample of a study of T cell responses to AZD1222 COVID-19 vaccine. TCRdb's copy holds only in-frame clones and misses some; the assay was immunoSEQ multiplex PCR. The sample has about 160,000 clones; around nine tenths are singletons. The input for sequencing was peripheral blood, taken on day 0 of AZD1222 vaccination. Source of these receptors: an adult in good health. The CDR3 runs from the conserved cysteine through the conserved F or W. D genes are given only for firm matches. Clone size appears in some rows only: once, few, many, or a class for an expanded clone.

cdr3_aa,cdr3_nt,clone_size,j_call,v_call,d_call
CASSPFQFGREPPTLTDTQYF,TGTGCCAGCTCACCATTCCAATTCGGCAGAGAGCCCCCGACTCTCACAGATACGCAGTATTTT,-,TRBJ2-3,TRBV18,-
CASSGDSSYEQYF,TGTGCCAGCAGTGGTGACTCGTCCTACGAGCAGTACTTC,-,TRBJ2-7,TRBV2,-
CASSQDFRETNTGELFF,TGTGCCAGCAGCCAAGATTTCCGGGAGACGAACACCGGGGAGCTGTTTTTT,once,TRBJ2-2,TRBV4-2,-
CASWTGRDYEQYF,TGTGCCAGCTGGACTGGGAGAGACTACGAGCAGTACTTC,-,TRBJ2-7,TRBV27,-
CASSGDTYSYEQYF,TGTGCCAGCAGTGGAGACACTTACTCCTACGAGCAGTACTTC,-,TRBJ2-7,TRBV2,-
CASSQDTTGRGYTF,TGTGCCAGCAGCCAAGATACTACAGGGCGCGGCTACACCTTC,-,TRBJ1-2,TRBV3-1/TRBV3-2,-
CASSLSGGRDTQYF,TGTGCCAGCAGCCTTAGCGGGGGAAGAGATACGCAGTATTTT,-,TRBJ2-3,TRBV3-1/TRBV3-2,TRBD2
CSGTGQGGADTQYF,TGCAGCGGAACGGGACAGGGTGGGGCGGATACGCAGTATTTT,-,TRBJ2-3,TRBV29-1,TRBD1
CASSATGTSYEQYF,TGTGCCAGCAGTGCGACCGGGACTAGCTACGAGCAGTACTTC,-,TRBJ2-7,TRBV28,TRBD2
CASSLVTTAYEQYF,TGCGCCAGCAGCTTGGTCACGACTGCTTACGAGCAGTACTTC,once,TRBJ2-7,TRBV5-1,-
CASSRTERTEAFF,TGCGCCAGCAGCCGGACAGAGAGGACTGAAGCTTTCTTT,-,TRBJ1-1,TRBV4-1,-
CASSPSGGYTF,TGTGCCAGCTCACCAAGCGGTGGCTACACCTTC,few,TRBJ1-2,TRBV18,-
CASSPEGGETQYF,TGTGCCAGCAGCCCTGAGGGGGGGGAGACCCAGTACTTC,-,TRBJ2-5,TRBV7-3,-
CASSRTAGAAKNIQYF,TGTGCCAGCAGCCGGACAGCGGGGGCAGCCAAAAACATTCAGTACTTC,-,TRBJ2-4,TRBV7-2,TRBD2
CASSTGARSGYTF,TGTGCCAGCAGCACGGGGGCACGCAGTGGCTACACCTTC,-,TRBJ1-2,TRBV9,-
CASSLEGSGELFF,TGTGCCAGCAGTTTAGAAGGTTCCGGGGAGCTGTTTTTT,-,TRBJ2-2,TRBV27,-
CASSPDRAWDEQFF,TGTGCCAGCAGCCCGGACAGGGCCTGGGATGAGCAGTTCTTC,-,TRBJ2-1,TRBV7-2,TRBD1
CASSDRRNQPQHF,TGTGCCAGCAGTGATCGCAGGAATCAGCCCCAGCATTTT,-,TRBJ1-5,TRBV6-1,-
CASSKGGYREQYF,TGTGCCAGCTCTAAAGGGGGTTATCGGGAGCAGTACTTC,once,TRBJ2-7,TRBV12-3/TRBV12-4,-
CASSHKGQGASGYTF,TGTGCCAGCAGCCACAAAGGGCAGGGAGCATCCGGCTACACCTTC,-,TRBJ1-2,TRBV9,-
CASNRRGSGYEQYF,TGTGCCAGCAATCGACGGGGTTCTGGCTACGAGCAGTACTTC,once,TRBJ2-7,TRBV6-5,-
CATSDSQDSQPQHF,TGTGCCACCAGTGATTCACAGGACTCTCAGCCCCAGCATTTT,-,TRBJ1-5,TRBV24-1,-
CASSDSGREATGELFF,TGTGCCAGCAGTGACTCAGGCAGGGAGGCCACCGGGGAGCTGTTTTTT,medium-sized,TRBJ2-2,TRBV6-4,-
CASSVGQGDSEAFF,TGTGCCAGCAGCGTAGGACAGGGTGACTCGGAAGCTTTCTTT,-,TRBJ1-1,TRBV13,TRBD1
CASSFDRQDRGYTF,TGTGCCAGCAGCTTTGACAGGCAAGATAGGGGCTACACCTTC,few,TRBJ1-2,TRBV7-2,-
CASTERQDYFNYGYTF,TGTGCCAGTACCGAAAGACAGGACTATTTCAACTATGGCTACACCTTC,-,TRBJ1-2,TRBV19,-
CASSLGMRQGEQPQHF,TGTGCCAGCAGCTTGGGGATGAGACAGGGGGAACAGCCCCAGCATTTT,-,TRBJ1-5,TRBV5-5,TRBD1
CAGTGTANTEAFF,TGTGCCGGAACCGGGACGGCGAACACTGAAGCTTTCTTT,-,TRBJ1-1,TRBV30,-
CSVLRGSSNYGYTF,TGCAGCGTGCTACGGGGAAGTTCAAACTATGGCTACACCTTC,once,TRBJ1-2,TRBV29-1,-
CASNTGTTPYEQYF,TGTGCCAGCAATACCGGGACTACCCCCTACGAGCAGTACTTC,-,TRBJ2-7,TRBV6-5,TRBD2
CASSQRGQGEEDYGYTF,TGTGCCAGCAGTCAAAGGGGACAGGGGGAAGAAGACTATGGCTACACCTTC,few,TRBJ1-2,TRBV6-6,TRBD1
CATSDFRQERYNEQFF,TGTGCCACCAGTGATTTTCGGCAGGAGAGATACAATGAGCAGTTCTTC,-,TRBJ2-1,TRBV24-1,-
CASSRGGQGYATEAFF,TGTGCCAGCAGCCGGGGGGGACAGGGGTACGCCACTGAAGCTTTCTTT,-,TRBJ1-1,TRBV27,TRBD1
CASSIGQGADTQYF,TGTGCCAGCAGTATCGGACAGGGGGCAGATACGCAGTATTTT,-,TRBJ2-3,TRBV6-5,TRBD1
CASSSQDPGGDEKLFF,TGCGCCAGCAGCTCACAGGACCCCGGGGGTGATGAAAAACTGTTTTTT,few,TRBJ1-4,TRBV5-1,-
CASGPDSNQPQHF,TGTGCCAGCGGGCCCGATAGCAATCAGCCCCAGCATTTT,-,TRBJ1-5,TRBV27,-
CASIDRFYGYTF,TGTGCCAGCATCGATCGCTTCTATGGCTACACCTTC,-,TRBJ1-2,TRBV6-4,-
CASSLHSGAYEQYF,TGTGCCAGCAGCTTACATTCAGGGGCCTACGAGCAGTACTTC,-,TRBJ2-7,TRBV9,-
CASRTGGEYYEQYF,TGTGCCAGCCGCACAGGGGGGGAATACTACGAGCAGTACTTC,-,TRBJ2-7,TRBV7-9,-
CASSQDDAGRNQPQHF,TGTGCCAGCAGCCAAGATGATGCAGGTAGAAATCAGCCCCAGCATTTT,once,TRBJ1-5,TRBV3-1/TRBV3-2,-
CASRPGGGYGYTF,TGTGCCAGCAGACCCGGGGGAGGTTACGGCTACACCTTC,-,TRBJ1-2,TRBV27,-
CASSSLGAYEQYF,TGTGCCAGTAGTTCTCTGGGGGCCTACGAGCAGTACTTC,once,TRBJ2-7,TRBV19,-
CASSGQLGSNQPQHF,TGTGCCAGCAGTGGACAGTTAGGAAGCAATCAGCCCCAGCATTTT,-,TRBJ1-5,TRBV28,-
CASSLVTADYGYTF,TGTGCCAGCAGCTTGGTGACGGCGGACTATGGCTACACCTTC,once,TRBJ1-2,TRBV5-4,-
CASSASGDSYEQYF,TGTGCCAGCAGCGCTAGCGGGGACTCCTACGAGCAGTACTTC,-,TRBJ2-7,TRBV5-6,TRBD2
CATSGGGADTQYF,TGTGCCACCAGCGGTGGGGGGGCAGATACGCAGTATTTT,-,TRBJ2-3,TRBV28,TRBD2